The T cell receptor beta chain under discussion was sequenced for a study of blood T cell repertoires in COVID-19. On the study more broadly: In each case, the material was cDNA or gDNA derived from T cells, B-cell-depleted T cells, or PBMCs.

The germline V gene has CDR1 MDHEN and CDR2 SYDVKM. This CDR3 contains 13 residues. V gave up 3 bases and J gave up 6 bases, with 9 bases separating them. Authors' data handling: Reference gene primer amplification gave estimated nucleated cell counts. Profiled with immunoSEQ multiplex PCR; TCRdb holds only in-frame clones, not every one. Clone size and V and J calls were adopted from that table, with D and trimming inferred from the DNA. The table shows 190,000 or so clones, with about 88% occurring only once. Material for sequencing was peripheral blood. The clonotype originates from a woman in her 30s with active or convalescent COVID-19. The chain recombines TRBV28 with TRBJ2-1, with D possibly being TRBD2 (5 bases). The CDR3 region has the DNA TGTGCCAGCAGTTTGAGGGTGCCCAATGAGCAGTTCTTC. The encoded protein is CASSLRVPNEQFF.